This T cell receptor (beta chain) was documented in a study of cytomegalovirus exposure and HLA in healthy donors. Study-wide background: Previous work identified 95 million to 140 million unique TCR beta sequences from around 170 million T cells. Study-level results: In a later analysis, TCR beta V- and J-gene trimming was associated with a missense DCLRE1C variant. When a later analysis was performed, an Asian-associated ancestry cluster reportedly had fewer N-insertions than the approximately 700-donor mean. Analysis was performed later, and it showed HLA-associated TCR beta chains to be more clonally expanded than equally common others.

The PCR employed 60 Vbeta primers together with 13 Jbeta primers. Produced via immunoSEQ multiplex PCR; TCRdb's table is partial and in-frame only. Of 95,000 to 110,000 clones in the sample, over 70% were seen once. As regards this clone: No antigen is known for it.

The CDR3 spans 13 residues. Germline V CDR1 and CDR2: SQVTM, ANQGSEA. With V trimmed by 7 bases and J by 4 bases, 9 bases remained unmatched. Sequencing used PBMCs. V and J are TRBV29-1 and TRBJ1-1; 7 bases are a match to TRBD1. This sequence originates from a man aged 25-45 years in good health and CMV-seronegative. The CDR3 loop reads CSALGQGGTEAFF. DNA of the CDR3: TGCAGCGCCCTGGGGCAGGGGGGCACTGAAGCTTTCTTT.